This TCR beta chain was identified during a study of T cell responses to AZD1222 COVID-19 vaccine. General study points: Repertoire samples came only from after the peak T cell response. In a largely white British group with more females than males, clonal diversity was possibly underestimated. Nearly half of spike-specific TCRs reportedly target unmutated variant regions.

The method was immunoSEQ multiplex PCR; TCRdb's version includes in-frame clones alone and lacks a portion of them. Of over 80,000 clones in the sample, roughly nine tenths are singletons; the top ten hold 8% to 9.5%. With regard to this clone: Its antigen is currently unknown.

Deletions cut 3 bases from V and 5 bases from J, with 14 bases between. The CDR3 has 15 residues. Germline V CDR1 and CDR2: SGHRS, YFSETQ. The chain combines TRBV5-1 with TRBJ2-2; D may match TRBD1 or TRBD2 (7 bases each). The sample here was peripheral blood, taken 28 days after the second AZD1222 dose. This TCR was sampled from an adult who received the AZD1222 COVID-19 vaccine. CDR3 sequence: CASSSGTAGTGELFF. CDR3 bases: TGCGCCAGCAGCTCCGGGACAGCGGGGACCGGGGAGCTGTTTTTT.